This T cell receptor (beta chain) was identified during a study of T cell clonotyping in hematopoietic cell transplantation. Across the whole study: Recipient samples before transplant were obtained post-cytoreduction. Study observations and caveats: Broader posttransplant TCR repertoire diversity was predicted by graft donor and pretransplant recipient Inverse Simpson Index values. Pathologically expanded recipient clonotypes increased progressively from day 30 to day 180 as diversity fell.

Using immunoSEQ multiplex PCR, the repertoire was profiled, and TCRdb retains in-frame clones only, with some absent. The sample lists some 29,000 clones; about 74% were seen once. Germline V gene lookup returns CDR1 SGHRS and CDR2 YFSETQ. The CDR3 has 14 residues. After removal of 9 bases from V and 9 bases from J, the junction contained 10 bases not matched to a gene. This clone came up a few times. Its matching antigen is unknown. The time point: recipient sample about 28 days before transplant, after cytoreduction. Recipients were bled about 28 days pretransplant and at posttransplant days 30, 100, 180.

The J gene is TRBJ1-6, the V gene TRBV5-1; 9 bases match TRBD1. Material: peripheral blood mononuclear cells, obtained before stem cell transplant. This clonotype was sampled from a woman under 40 with chronic myeloid leukemia. Some clones in this sample may be carry-over from other donors' samples. The CDR3 DNA reads TGCGCCACGCGAGAGACAGGGGGACGTTCACCCCTCCACTTT. Translated, it gives CATRETGGRSPLHF.